One sample yielded the 10 T cell receptor beta chains listed below, sequenced in a study of regulatory and conventional T cells in RAG deficiency. Genomic DNA came from blood conventional CD4+ T cells gated CD25-low CD127-high. Data came from immunoSEQ multiplex PCR; TCRdb stores just in-frame clones and leaves some out. The sample yields roughly 32,000 clones, 96% seen once. The same data also went into a second study, on regulatory T cells. From that report: Primers: 52 TRBV forward and 13 TRBJ reverse.

Sequences were obtained from CD25- CD4+ T cells sorted from blood. The receptors originated from a human donor in good health.

This sequence joins TRBV5-4 and TRBJ2-1, with 10 bases matching TRBD2. The J segment lost 9 bases and the V segment lost 2 bases, leaving 8 bases of the junction unmatched. CDR1 is SGHNT, CDR2 YYREEE, per germline (reference sequence). The CDR3 is 15 amino acids. The CDR3 nucleotides read TGTGCCAGCAGCTTACAGCGGGGGGGCCTGGTTGAGCAGTTCTTC. Translated: CASSLQRGGLVEQFF. The entire variable domain, with the rest obtained from reference TRBV5-4 and TRBJ2-1, is as follows: ETGVTQSPTHLIKTRGQQVTLRCSSQSGHNTVSWYQQALGQGPQFIFQYYREEENGRGNFPPRFSGLQFPNYSSELNVNALELDDSALYLCASSLQRGGLVEQFFGPGTRLTVL.

This chain joins TRBV7-2 and TRBJ2-3, with D hard to call. V lost 5 bases, J lost 0 bases, and 12 bases lay in between. The CDR3 runs to 15 residues. The V gene's germline CDR1 is SGHTA and CDR2 FQGNSA. Here the CDR3 DNA reads TGTGCCAGCAGCCCCGAGTTCTCTAGCACAGATACGCAGTATTTT. Translating gives CASSPEFSSTDTQYF. The full variable domain, completed using reference TRBV7-2 and TRBJ2-3, is GAGVSQSPSNKVTEKGKDVELRCDPISGHTALYWYRQSLGQGLEFLIYFQGNSAPDKSGLPSDRFSAERTGGSVSTLTIQRTQQEDSAVYLCASSPEFSSTDTQYFGPGTRLTVL.

J is TRBJ1-1 and V is TRBV19; 8 bases align to TRBD1. The CDR3 length is 19 residues. V lost 3 bases to trimming and J lost 0 bases; unmatched junction nucleotides: 15. Per the germline V gene, CDR1 is LNHDA and CDR2 is SQIVND (reference sequence). The CDR3 DNA follows: TGTGCCAGTAGTATCCTACCGTTGGCAGGGGGCCCCATGAACACTGAAGCTTTCTTT. Its protein is CASSILPLAGGPMNTEAFF.

The chain has TRBV5-1 and TRBJ2-2, with 7 bases aligning to TRBD1. J lost 6 bases, V lost 4 bases, and 3 bases had no gene match. The CDR3 spans 13 residues. In germline, CDR1 is SGHRS, CDR2 YFSETQ. The CDR3 here is CASSVDRAGELFF. The DNA for the CDR3 is TGCGCCAGCAGCGTAGACAGGGCCGGGGAGCTGTTTTTT.

The chain has TRBV27 and TRBJ2-3, with a tentative D call TRBD2 (7 bases). The V gene's germline CDR1 is MNHEY and CDR2 SMNVEV (reference sequence). V was clipped by 7 bases and J by 6 bases, with 11 bases between them. The CDR3 spans 12 residues. The CDR3 loop reads CASTEGGDTQYF. The CDR3 DNA sequence: TGTGCCAGCACCGAGGGGGGGGATACGCAGTATTTT.

V usage is TRBV6-5 and J usage is TRBJ2-1; TRBD2 is a possible D gene (5 bases). Germline V gene sequence: CDR1 MNHEY, CDR2 SVGAGI. The V and J ends lost 3 bases and 0 bases respectively, with 9 bases between them. The CDR3 is 15 amino acids. DNA of the CDR3: TGTGCCAGCAGTTATGCGGGTGCCTCCTACAATGAGCAGTTCTTC. Its translation is CASSYAGASYNEQFF.

This clone was counted once. This chain links TRBV11-2 with TRBJ1-1, with D perhaps matching TRBD1 (5 bases). V shed 6 bases and J shed 3 bases, with 11 bases lying between them. The CDR3 has 13 residues. CDR1 is SGHAT, CDR2 FQNNGV, per germline. The CDR3 loop is CASRRQSHTEAFF. The CDR3 DNA reads TGTGCCAGCAGACGACAGAGCCACACTGAAGCTTTCTTT. Supplemented by reference TRBV11-2 and TRBJ1-1, the full variable domain reads EAGVAQSPRYKIIEKRQSVAFWCNPISGHATLYWYQQILGQGPKLLIQFQNNGVVDDSQLPKDRFSAERLKGVDSTLKIQPAKLEDSAVYLCASRRQSHTEAFFGQGTRLTVV.

V gene TRBV18 combines with J gene TRBJ2-3, with D possibly matching TRBD2 (6 bases). The CDR3 totals 15 residues. CDR1 KGHSH and CDR2 LQKENI come from the germline V gene. The germline V and J ends were trimmed by 2 bases and 0 bases, with 9 bases remaining between them. CDR3 sequence reads: CASSPAGISTDTQYF. In DNA form, the CDR3 reads TGTGCCAGCTCACCAGCGGGAATAAGCACAGATACGCAGTATTTT.

The chain employs TRBV7-2 and TRBJ2-3; TRBD1 agrees at 7 bases. Germline values: CDR1 SGHTA, CDR2 FQGNSA. The CDR3 loop spans 15 amino acids. V lost 6 bases to trimming and J lost 3 bases; unmatched junction nucleotides: 9. The CDR3 bases are TGTGCCAGCAGATATGACAGGGCTGGGACAGATACGCAGTATTTT. This encodes CASRYDRAGTDTQYF.

This clone was seen a single time. The chain recombines TRBV5-1 with TRBJ2-1, with 10 bases aligning to TRBD2. Trimming at V came to 4 bases and at J to 9 bases, leaving 13 bases not matched to a gene. CDR1 and CDR2 (germline): SGHRS, YFSETQ. The CDR3 runs to 16 residues. CDR3 nucleotides: TGCGCCAGCAGCCCCTTGGGAACTAGCGGGAAGGTTGAGCAGTTCTTC. Amino acid sequence: CASSPLGTSGKVEQFF.